The 20 T cell receptor beta chains listed next were all sequenced from one sample in a study of cytomegalovirus exposure and HLA in healthy donors. Measured with immunoSEQ multiplex PCR; TCRdb has only the in-frame clones, and not every one. The sample shows approximately 150,000 clones, roughly 86% of them seen only once. Sequences were obtained from PBMCs. These receptors were collected from a man aged 18 to 35 in good health and CMV-seropositive.

This chain links TRBV27 with TRBJ2-7; 7 bases map to TRBD1. V was clipped by 2 bases and J by 2 bases; unmatched bases: 3. The CDR3 loop spans 14 amino acids. In germline, CDR1 is MNHEY, CDR2 SMNVEV (reference sequence). CDR3 sequence: CASSLEQGPYEQYF. For the CDR3, the DNA is TGTGCCAGCAGTTTAGAACAGGGGCCCTACGAGCAGTACTTC.

This sequence joins TRBV4-1 and TRBJ2-1; D unclear. There are 16 residues in the CDR3. Trimming cost V 2 bases and J 3 bases, with 14 bases left between them. CDR1 and CDR2 (germline): MGHRA, YSYEKL. DNA for the CDR3: TGCGCCAGCAGCCAACTATGGGCAGGTAGCTACAATGAGCAGTTCTTC. As protein: CASSQLWAGSYNEQFF.

This clone has just a few counts. V usage is TRBV5-1 and J usage is TRBJ1-5, with TRBD1 identical over 10 bases. The CDR3 covers 15 residues. J gave up 6 bases and V 3 bases, and 6 bases lay outside the gene matches. The germline V gene has CDR1 SGHRS and CDR2 YFSETQ. CDR3 residues: CASSSTGGDGQPQHF. CDR3 sequence (DNA): TGCGCCAGCAGCTCGACAGGGGGCGACGGTCAGCCCCAGCATTTT.

The V gene is TRBV28, the J gene TRBJ2-2; D perhaps matches TRBD2 (5 bases). Germline-derived CDR1 and CDR2 are MDHEN and SYDVKM. Between the trimmed V and J ends, which lost 5 bases and 4 bases, there was a span of 17 bases. The CDR3 runs to 16 residues. The DNA for the CDR3 is TGTGCCAGCAGTGGAATGGGTAGCGTGGGCACCGGGGAGCTGTTTTTT. Its translation: CASSGMGSVGTGELFF. Together with reference TRBV28 and TRBJ2-2, the CDR3 gives the full variable domain: DVKVTQSSRYLVKRTGEKVFLECVQDMDHENMFWYRQDPGLGLRLIYFSYDVKMKEKGDIPEGYSVSREKKERFSLILESASTNQTSMYLCASSGMGSVGTGELFFGEGSRLTVL.

The chain joins TRBV27 to TRBJ1-1, with TRBD1 matching over 8 bases. Germline V gene lookup returns CDR1 MNHEY and CDR2 SMNVEV (reference sequence). The CDR3 length is 15 residues. J gave up 5 bases and V 6 bases, and 11 bases lay outside the gene matches. CDR3 residues: CASRPQQGGGTEAFF. CDR3 sequence (DNA): TGTGCCAGCAGACCCCAACAGGGGGGCGGAACTGAAGCTTTCTTT.

This chain joins TRBV5-6 and TRBJ2-2, with 8 bases that match TRBD1. The CDR3 has 15 residues. V lost 0 bases to trimming and J lost 6 bases; unmatched junction nucleotides: 4. CDR1 and CDR2 (germline): SGHDT, YYEEEE. Written as DNA, the CDR3 is TGTGCCAGCAGCTTGGCCGGACAGGGCGCCGGGGAGCTGTTTTTT. This encodes CASSLAGQGAGELFF.

CDR3 sequence: CASSNGLLETQYF. The CDR3 region has the DNA TGCGCCAGCAGCAACGGACTACTAGAGACCCAGTACTTC. V and J are TRBV10-1 and TRBJ2-5, with D maybe TRBD2 (6 bases). Deletions cut 6 bases from V and 4 bases from J, with 12 bases between. Per germline, CDR1 WNHNN and CDR2 SYGVQD (reference sequence). This CDR3 spans 13 amino acids.

The V gene is TRBV5-1, the J gene TRBJ1-2; D remains unclear. V shed 3 bases and J shed 2 bases, with 11 bases lying between them. Germline V gives CDR1 SGHRS, CDR2 YFSETQ. The CDR3 has 14 residues. DNA for the CDR3: TGCGCCAGCAGCTACAGCAACTCCAACTATGGCTACACCTTC. It yields the protein CASSYSNSNYGYTF.

The chain employs TRBV6-5 and TRBJ2-6, with D perhaps TRBD2 (6 bases). V gave up 6 bases and J gave up 4 bases, with 13 bases separating them. The length of the CDR3 is 15 residues. CDR1 is MNHEY, CDR2 SVGAGI, per germline. This chain's CDR3 is CASSQGGLGANVLTF. DNA of the CDR3: TGTGCCAGCAGCCAAGGAGGGCTCGGGGCCAACGTCCTGACTTTC.

The chain joins TRBV27 to TRBJ1-5; TRBD1 might be the D (6 bases). From germline, CDR1 is MNHEY and CDR2 SMNVEV (reference sequence). V dropped 6 bases and J dropped 0 bases, with 15 bases sitting between them. The CDR3 covers 16 residues. In DNA, the CDR3 is TGTGCCAGCAGACGCCGGGACAAGTATAGCAATCAGCCCCAGCATTTT. Translation gives CASRRRDKYSNQPQHF.

The genes are TRBV7-2 and TRBJ2-7; TRBD2 matches 16 bases. Per germline, CDR1 SGHTA and CDR2 FQGNSA. The length of the CDR3 is 19 residues. J was trimmed by 0 bases and V by 5 bases; bases with no gene match: 10. The CDR3 coding sequence is TGTGCCAGCAGCAGCTCCATGGGACTAGCGGGAGGGATCTCCTACGAGCAGTACTTC. Its translation: CASSSSMGLAGGISYEQYF.

V usage is TRBV6-4 and J usage is TRBJ2-3; 8 positions agree with TRBD2. V shed 0 bases, J shed 4 bases, and the junction held 6 bases outside the gene matches. CDR1 and CDR2 (germline): MRHNA, SNTAGT. This CDR3 contains 16 residues. CDR3 bases: TGTGCCAGCAGTGACTCGACTACGGGGGGGTCAGATACGCAGTATTTT. It encodes CASSDSTTGGSDTQYF.

The rearrangement joins TRBV10-3 to TRBJ1-1; the D is unclear. CDR1 ENHRY and CDR2 SYGVKD come from the germline V gene. This CDR3 has 14 amino acids. Trimming took 0 bases from V and 8 from J, leaving 13 bases between them. The CDR3 loop reads CAISESKFSGEAFF. The DNA for the CDR3 is TGTGCCATCAGTGAGTCGAAATTTTCCGGGGAAGCTTTCTTT.

This clone was found a few times. The chain couples TRBV30 to TRBJ1-2, with 7 positions matching TRBD1. CDR1 and CDR2 from the germline V gene are GTSNPN and SVGIG (reference sequence). CDR3 length: 15 residues. J gave up 4 bases and V 1 base, and 9 bases lay outside the gene matches. CDR3 in DNA: TGTGCCTGGAGTGGTTTCGGGACAGCCAGCTATGGCTACACCTTC. Its protein product is CAWSGFGTASYGYTF.

The chain uses TRBV27 and TRBJ2-5; possibly TRBD2 for D (6 bases). V shed 2 bases and J shed 2 bases, with 24 bases lying between them. The CDR3 has 19 amino acids. Germline CDR1 MNHEY, CDR2 SMNVEV (reference sequence). Here the CDR3 reads CASSLLYPGEHSRQETQYF. CDR3 nucleotides: TGTGCCAGCAGTTTACTCTACCCGGGAGAGCATTCGCGACAAGAGACCCAGTACTTC.

The V and J genes are TRBV6-1 and TRBJ1-2; 8 bases map to TRBD1. Germline V gene sequence: CDR1 MNHNS, CDR2 SASEGT. The CDR3 length is 15 residues. V shed 3 bases, J shed 6 bases, and the junction held 9 bases outside the gene matches. CDR3 in amino acids: CASSDKGTDRDGYTF. CDR3 sequence (DNA): TGTGCCAGCAGTGACAAGGGAACGGACAGGGATGGCTACACCTTC.

This chain connects TRBV6-1 to TRBJ2-1; 8 nucleotides agree with TRBD1. The CDR3 covers 15 residues. V lost 4 bases and J lost 6; bases outside the gene matches: 8. The germline V gene encodes CDR1 MNHNS and CDR2 SASEGT. The CDR3 DNA follows: TGTGCCAGCAGTGGGACCGGGACAGGAATCAATGAGCAGTTCTTC. Amino acid sequence: CASSGTGTGINEQFF.

The chain is built from TRBV27 and TRBJ2-7, with 12 bases identical to TRBD1. V dropped 6 bases and J dropped 3; count of bases not matched to a gene: 6. This CDR3 is built from 15 residues. Germline CDR1 reads MNHEY; CDR2 reads SMNVEV (reference sequence). Written as DNA, the CDR3 is TGTGCCAGCAGATACCGGGACAGGGGGCTCTACGAGCAGTACTTC. Protein product: CASRYRDRGLYEQYF.

The V and J genes are TRBV7-9 and TRBJ2-7; D is undetermined. V was pared by 1 base and J by 0 bases, with 7 bases between. The germline V gene has CDR1 SEHNR and CDR2 FQNEAQ (reference sequence). The CDR3 consists of 14 residues. The CDR3, as DNA: TGTGCCAGCAGCTTAGACTCGGTCTCCTACGAGCAGTACTTC. Residues: CASSLDSVSYEQYF.

The V and J genes are TRBV6-5 and TRBJ1-5; 7 bases fit TRBD1. Germline V gene sequence: CDR1 MNHEY, CDR2 SVGAGI. The CDR3 sequence is 13 residues long. After removal of 5 bases from V and 5 bases from J, the junction contained 3 bases not matched to a gene. The CDR3 region is CASSLDRDQPQHF. CDR3 sequence (DNA): TGTGCCAGCAGTCTCGACAGGGATCAGCCCCAGCATTTT.